This record concerns one T cell receptor (beta chain) sequence. These data are taken from a study of blood T cell repertoires in COVID-19. The CDR3 consists of 16 residues. Profiling relied on immunoSEQ multiplex PCR, and the TCRdb table lists in-frame clones only, not all of them. The sample lists approximately 300,000 clones, about 85% occurring once. This sequence was found in a woman aged 25 to 45 who had recovered from COVID-19. The chain employs TRBV21-1 and TRBJ1-5; whether TRBD1, the table's D call, matches the DNA was not checked. TRBV21-1 is a listed pseudogene. Sequencing was done on a sample of PBMCs or T cells enriched from blood (not recorded which). The CDR3 DNA follows: TGTGCCATCACCCAAGGCTCTCAGGTTAGCAATCAGCCCCAGCATTTT. Its translation is CAITQGSQVSNQPQHF.